Shown below are 2 T cell receptor beta chains from a single sample sequenced in a study of CXCR3-negative and CXCR3-positive naive CD8 T cells. Overall study findings and caveats: TRB CDR3 hydrophobicity was greater in CXCR3-positive naive cells than in CXCR3-negative naive cells.

The authors made the TRB cDNA libraries by 5' RACE using UMI labels. Each CDR3 protein gets one entry in TCRdb, which reprocessed the 5' RACE reads and gives no DNA. The sample has tens of thousands of distinct CDR3 sequences, and its top ten clones hold 0.53%. These receptors' targets are unknown. Sequenced sample: naive CXCR3+ CD8+ T cells from blood. Subset defined: CD45RO-CCR7+CD27+CD95- naive CD8+ T cells expressing CXCR3 (TNR3+). These receptors came from a human donor in good health. Some clones in this sample may be carry-over from other donors' samples.

This chain joins TRBV28 and TRBJ2-7. The CDR3 runs 13 residues. The germline CDR1 and CDR2 sequences are MDHEN and SYDVKM. The CDR3 region is CASSLGKPYEQYF.

The rearrangement joins TRBV7-3 to TRBJ2-3; TCRdb proposes TRBD1, but this gene call is untestable without DNA. There are 15 residues in the CDR3. Germline V gene data show CDR1 as SGHTA and CDR2 as FQGTGA. This CDR3 is CASSLRTGGIDTQYF.